The rows below give T cell receptor beta chains drawn from one sample of a study of T cells after posttransplantation cyclophosphamide. TCRdb keeps only in-frame clones here, not all; method: immunoSEQ multiplex PCR. The sample includes about 3,800 clones, around 70% of them seen just once. Sequencing used CD8+ T cells sorted from PBMCs, obtained about 1,200 days after allogeneic stem cell transplant with posttransplant cyclophosphamide. The receptors were sampled from a female patient aged 40-50 years who received an allogeneic stem cell transplant from a related donor, was CMV-positive, and had no GVHD. Part of the T cells may come from the graft donor. The conserved cysteine and the conserved F or W are not part of the CDR3 here.

J | length | V | CDR3
TRBJ1-4 | 11 | TRBV7-9 | ASSSFPGEKLF
TRBJ2-5 | 12 | TRBV7-8 | ASSLRRSQETQY
TRBJ2-1 | 12 | TRBV18 | ASSPTGAVDEQF
- | 13 | TRBV9 | ASIFGQGTAYEQY
TRBJ1-1 | 16 | TRBV4-1 | ASSQAGPGTGMNTEAF
TRBJ1-2 | 12 | TRBV6-1 | ASSPGTGVGGYT
TRBJ1-5 | 12 | TRBV28 | ASSSGQGGQPQH
TRBJ1-5 | 12 | TRBV28 | ASSFGQGNQPQH
TRBJ2-7 | 13 | TRBV9 | ASCIEQGTAYEQY
TRBJ2-7 | 13 | TRBV5-1 | ASSLETGYSYEQY
TRBJ1-4 | 12 | TRBV11-2 | ASSSLIGEEKLF
TRBJ1-1 | 14 | TRBV7-8 | ASSLPTGTGPPGAF
TRBJ2-7 | 12 | TRBV27 | ASSPSGGFYEQY
TRBJ1-6 | 13 | TRBV28 | ASSRMRGGNSPLH
TRBJ1-5 | 11 | TRBV6-5 | ASSSPGGQPQH
TRBJ1-2 | 7 | TRBV7-9 | ASSPGYT
TRBJ1-5 | 13 | TRBV12-5 | ASGLALGGNQPQH
TRBJ1-2 | 12 | TRBV7-2 | ASSLGGQIYGYT
TRBJ1-5 | 13 | TRBV4-2 | ASSPGGRGNQPQH
TRBJ2-7 | 13 | TRBV28 | ASNFGTGLSYEQY
TRBJ2-3 | 13 | TRBV15 | ATSRDRGSTDTQY
TRBJ1-2 | 13 | TRBV7-9 | ASSLAREVVHGYT
TRBJ1-1 | 11 | TRBV7-3 | ASSSRSTGWAF
TRBJ1-1 | 12 | TRBV11-3 | ASSLGQGGTEAF